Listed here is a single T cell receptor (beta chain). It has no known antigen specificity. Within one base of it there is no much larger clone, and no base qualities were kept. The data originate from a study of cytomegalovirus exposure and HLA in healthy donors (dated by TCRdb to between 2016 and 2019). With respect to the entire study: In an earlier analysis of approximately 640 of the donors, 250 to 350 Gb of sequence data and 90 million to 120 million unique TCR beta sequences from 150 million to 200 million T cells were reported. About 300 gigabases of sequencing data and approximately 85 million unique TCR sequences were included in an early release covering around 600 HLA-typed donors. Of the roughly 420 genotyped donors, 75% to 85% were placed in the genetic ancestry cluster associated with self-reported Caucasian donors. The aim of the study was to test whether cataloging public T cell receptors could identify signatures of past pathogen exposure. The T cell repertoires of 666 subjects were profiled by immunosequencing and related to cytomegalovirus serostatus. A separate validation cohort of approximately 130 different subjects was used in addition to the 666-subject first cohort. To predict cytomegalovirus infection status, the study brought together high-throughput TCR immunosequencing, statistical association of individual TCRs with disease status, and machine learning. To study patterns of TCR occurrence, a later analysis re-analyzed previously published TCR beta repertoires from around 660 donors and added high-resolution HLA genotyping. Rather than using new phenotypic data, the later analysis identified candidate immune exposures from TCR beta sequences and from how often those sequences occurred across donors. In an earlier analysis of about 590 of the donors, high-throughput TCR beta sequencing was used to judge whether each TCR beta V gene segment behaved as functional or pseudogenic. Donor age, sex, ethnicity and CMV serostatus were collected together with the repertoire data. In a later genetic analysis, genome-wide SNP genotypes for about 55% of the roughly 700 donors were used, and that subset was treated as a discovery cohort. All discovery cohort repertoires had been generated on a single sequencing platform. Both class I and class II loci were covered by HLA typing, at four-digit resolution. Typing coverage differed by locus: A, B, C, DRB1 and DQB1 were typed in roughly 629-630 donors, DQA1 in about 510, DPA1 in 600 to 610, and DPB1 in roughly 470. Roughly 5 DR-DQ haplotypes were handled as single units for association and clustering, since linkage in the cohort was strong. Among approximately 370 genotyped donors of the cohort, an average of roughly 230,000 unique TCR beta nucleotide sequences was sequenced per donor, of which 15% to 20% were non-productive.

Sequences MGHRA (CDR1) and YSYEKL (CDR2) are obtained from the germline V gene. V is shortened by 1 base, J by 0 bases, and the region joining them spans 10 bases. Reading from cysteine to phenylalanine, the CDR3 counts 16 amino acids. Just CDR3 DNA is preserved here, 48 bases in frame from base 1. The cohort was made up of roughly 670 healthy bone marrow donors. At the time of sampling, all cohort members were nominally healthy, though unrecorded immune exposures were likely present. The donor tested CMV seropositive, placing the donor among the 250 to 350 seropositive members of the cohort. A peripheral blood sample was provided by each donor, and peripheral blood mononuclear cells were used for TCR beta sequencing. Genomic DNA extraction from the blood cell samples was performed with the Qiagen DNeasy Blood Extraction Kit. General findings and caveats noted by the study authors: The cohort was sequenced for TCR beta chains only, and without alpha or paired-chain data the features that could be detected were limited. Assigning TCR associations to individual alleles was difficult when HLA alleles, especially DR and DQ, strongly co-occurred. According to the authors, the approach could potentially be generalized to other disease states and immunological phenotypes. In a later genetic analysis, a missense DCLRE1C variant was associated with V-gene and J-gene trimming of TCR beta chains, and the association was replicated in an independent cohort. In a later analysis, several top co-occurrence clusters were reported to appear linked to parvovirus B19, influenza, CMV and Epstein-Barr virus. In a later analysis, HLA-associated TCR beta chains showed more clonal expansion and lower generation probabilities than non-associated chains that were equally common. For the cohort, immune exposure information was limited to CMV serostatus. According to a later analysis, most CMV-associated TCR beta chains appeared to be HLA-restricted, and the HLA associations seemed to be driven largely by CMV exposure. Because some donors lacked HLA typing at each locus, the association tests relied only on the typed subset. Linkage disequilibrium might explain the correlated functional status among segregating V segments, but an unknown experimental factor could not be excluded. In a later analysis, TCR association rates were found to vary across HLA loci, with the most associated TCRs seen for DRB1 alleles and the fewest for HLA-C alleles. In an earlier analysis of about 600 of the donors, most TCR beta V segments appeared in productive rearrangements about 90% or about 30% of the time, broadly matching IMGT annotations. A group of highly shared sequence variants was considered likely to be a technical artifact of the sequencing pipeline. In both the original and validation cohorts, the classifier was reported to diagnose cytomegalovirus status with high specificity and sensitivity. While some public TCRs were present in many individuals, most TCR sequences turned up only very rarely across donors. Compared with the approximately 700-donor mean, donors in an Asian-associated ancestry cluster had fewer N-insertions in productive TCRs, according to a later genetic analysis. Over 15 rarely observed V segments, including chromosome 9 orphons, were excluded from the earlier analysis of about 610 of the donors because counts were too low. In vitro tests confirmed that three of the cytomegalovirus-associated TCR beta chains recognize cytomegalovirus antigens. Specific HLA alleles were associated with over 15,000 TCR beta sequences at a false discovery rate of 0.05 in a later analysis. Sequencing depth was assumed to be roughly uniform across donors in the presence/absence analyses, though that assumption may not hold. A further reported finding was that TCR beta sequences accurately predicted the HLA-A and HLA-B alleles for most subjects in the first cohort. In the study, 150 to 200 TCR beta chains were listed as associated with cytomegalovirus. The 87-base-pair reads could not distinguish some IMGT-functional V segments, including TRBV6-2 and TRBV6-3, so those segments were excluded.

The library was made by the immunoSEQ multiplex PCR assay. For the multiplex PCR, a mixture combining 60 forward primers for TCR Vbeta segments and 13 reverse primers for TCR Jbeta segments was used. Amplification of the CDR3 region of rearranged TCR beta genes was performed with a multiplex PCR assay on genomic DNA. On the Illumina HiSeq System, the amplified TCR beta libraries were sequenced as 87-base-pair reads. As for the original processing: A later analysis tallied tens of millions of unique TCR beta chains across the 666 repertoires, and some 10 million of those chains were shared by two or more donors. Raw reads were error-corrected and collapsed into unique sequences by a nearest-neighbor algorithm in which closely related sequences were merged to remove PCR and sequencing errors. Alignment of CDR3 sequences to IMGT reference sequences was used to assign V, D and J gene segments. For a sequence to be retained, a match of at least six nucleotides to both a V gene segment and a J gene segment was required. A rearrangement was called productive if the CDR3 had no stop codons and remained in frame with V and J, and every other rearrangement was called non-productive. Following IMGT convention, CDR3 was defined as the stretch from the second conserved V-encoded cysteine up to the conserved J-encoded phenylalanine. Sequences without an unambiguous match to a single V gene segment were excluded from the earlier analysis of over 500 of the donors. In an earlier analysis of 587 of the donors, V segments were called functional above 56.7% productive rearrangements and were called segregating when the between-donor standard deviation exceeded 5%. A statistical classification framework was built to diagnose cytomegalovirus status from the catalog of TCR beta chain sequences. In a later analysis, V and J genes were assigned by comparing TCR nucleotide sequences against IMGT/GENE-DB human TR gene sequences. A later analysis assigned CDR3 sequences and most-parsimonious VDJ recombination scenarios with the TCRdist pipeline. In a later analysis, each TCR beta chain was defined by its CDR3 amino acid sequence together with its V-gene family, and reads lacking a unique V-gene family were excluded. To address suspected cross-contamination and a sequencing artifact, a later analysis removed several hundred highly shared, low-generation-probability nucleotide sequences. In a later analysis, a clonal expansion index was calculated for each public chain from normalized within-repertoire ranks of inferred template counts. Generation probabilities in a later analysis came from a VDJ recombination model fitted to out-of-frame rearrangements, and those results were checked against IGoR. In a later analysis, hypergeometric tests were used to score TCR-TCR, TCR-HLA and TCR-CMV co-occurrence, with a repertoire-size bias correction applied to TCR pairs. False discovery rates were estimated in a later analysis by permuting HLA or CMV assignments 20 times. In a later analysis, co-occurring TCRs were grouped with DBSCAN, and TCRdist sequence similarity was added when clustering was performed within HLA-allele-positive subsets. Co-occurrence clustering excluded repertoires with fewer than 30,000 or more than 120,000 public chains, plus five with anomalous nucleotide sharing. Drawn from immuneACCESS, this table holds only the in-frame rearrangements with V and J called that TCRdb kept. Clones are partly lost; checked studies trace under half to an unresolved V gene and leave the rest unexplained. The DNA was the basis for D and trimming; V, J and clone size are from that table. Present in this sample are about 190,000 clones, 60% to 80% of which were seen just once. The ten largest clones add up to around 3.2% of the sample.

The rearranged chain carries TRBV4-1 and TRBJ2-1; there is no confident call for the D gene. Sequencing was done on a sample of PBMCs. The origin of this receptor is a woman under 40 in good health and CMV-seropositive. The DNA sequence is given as TGCGCCAGCAGCCAAGCTTCTCCCTTCTCCTACAATGAGCAGTTCTTC. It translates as CASSQASPFSYNEQFF.